The 7 T cell receptor beta chains below all came from one sample that was sequenced in a study of cytomegalovirus exposure and HLA in healthy donors. Produced via immunoSEQ multiplex PCR; TCRdb's table is partial and in-frame only. The repertoire holds about 240,000 clones, with around 87% as singletons. The sequenced sample consisted of PBMCs. The receptors were gathered from a woman in her twenties or thirties in good health and CMV-seropositive.

This chain connects TRBV4-2 to TRBJ2-5, with D possibly TRBD2 on 5 matching bases. Germline V gene lookup returns CDR1 LGHNA and CDR2 YNFKEQ. This CDR3 comprises 15 residues. Trimming shortened V by 3 bases and J by 2 bases, and 13 bases separated the two germline ends. In DNA form, the CDR3 reads TGTGCCAGCAGCCAGACCGGACTGCTACAAGAGACCCAGTACTTC. Translation gives CASSQTGLLQETQYF.

This chain connects TRBV9 to TRBJ2-1; TRBD2 aligns across 10 bases. Per the germline V gene, CDR1 is SGDLS and CDR2 is YYNGEE. This CDR3 comprises 16 residues. J gave up 2 bases and V 0 bases, and 2 bases lay outside the gene matches. CDR3: CASSVVLAGPYNEQFF. The CDR3 DNA is TGTGCCAGCAGCGTAGTACTAGCGGGACCCTACAATGAGCAGTTCTTC.

This clone was counted only a few times. The J gene is TRBJ2-7, the V gene TRBV5-4; 10 nucleotides align to TRBD1. Trimming at V came to 2 bases and at J to 3 bases, leaving 8 bases not matched to a gene. This CDR3 has 16 residues. Germline CDR1 SGHNT, CDR2 YYREEE (reference sequence). CDR3 sequence: CASSFGIGTGVYEQYF. CDR3 sequence (DNA): TGTGCCAGCAGCTTCGGAATCGGGACAGGGGTCTACGAGCAGTACTTC. Together with reference TRBV5-4 and TRBJ2-7, the CDR3 gives the full variable domain: ETGVTQSPTHLIKTRGQQVTLRCSSQSGHNTVSWYQQALGQGPQFIFQYYREEENGRGNFPPRFSGLQFPNYSSELNVNALELDDSALYLCASSFGIGTGVYEQYFGPGTRLTVT.

J is TRBJ1-1 and V is TRBV14; tentative D call: TRBD1 (6 bases). CDR3 size: 18 residues. Germline lookup yields CDR1 SGHDN and CDR2 FVKESK. V shed 3 bases and J shed 1 base, with 21 bases lying between them. The CDR3 DNA follows: TGTGCCAGCAGCCATGCCACAGGGTTCGGGAATGCGAACACTGAAGCTTTCTTT. Protein product: CASSHATGFGNANTEAFF.

This clone was seen more than once but under ten times. This rearrangement joins TRBV30 to TRBJ1-2; D is unclear. Trimming removed 3 bases at V and 10 bases at J, with 21 bases between. Germline CDR1 reads GTSNPN; CDR2 reads SVGIG (reference sequence). This CDR3 region has 14 residues. The CDR3 DNA sequence: TGTGCCTGGAGCCCGACACCGGTTAGTCCCTTCTACACCTTC. Encoded protein: CAWSPTPVSPFYTF.

J is TRBJ2-7 and V is TRBV6-6; a weak D match, TRBD1 (5 bases). Per germline, CDR1 MNHNY and CDR2 SVGAGI (reference sequence). V gave up 0 bases and J gave up 0 bases, with 9 bases separating them. CDR3 size: 15 residues. In nucleotides, the CDR3 is TGTGCCAGCAGTTACTCAACTGACAGCTCCTACGAGCAGTACTTC. Translated: CASSYSTDSSYEQYF.

This rearrangement joins TRBV6-5 to TRBJ2-7, with 12 positions matching TRBD2. Trimming took 7 bases from V and 2 from J; bases not matched to a gene: 6. Germline V gives CDR1 MNHEY, CDR2 SVGAGI. This CDR3 is 15 amino acids long. DNA for the CDR3: TGTGCCAGCACTTCCCGACTAGCGGGAGCCTACGAGCAGTACTTC. Its translation is CASTSRLAGAYEQYF.